These T cell receptor beta chains were read from a single sample in a study of cytomegalovirus exposure and HLA in healthy donors. Generated by immunoSEQ multiplex PCR, the TCRdb table keeps only in-frame clones and is missing some. Of around 170,000 clones in the sample, about three quarters were seen once. Material: PBMCs. The receptors originated from a woman aged 50 to 60 in good health and CMV-seropositive. CDR3s include the opening cysteine and the closing phenylalanine or tryptophan. A D gene is named only where the DNA matches it firmly. A clone size is listed for some rows: how often the clone was seen (once, few, many), or a class if it is expanded.

abundance,d_gene,j_gene,v_gene,CDR3aa,CDR3nt
few,TRBD1,TRBJ2-5,TRBV28,CASRGQGETQETQYF,TGTGCCAGCCGGGGACAGGGGGAGACCCAAGAGACCCAGTACTTC
few,-,TRBJ1-4,TRBV19,CASSGDSFLNEKLFF,TGTGCCAGTAGTGGAGACAGTTTCCTTAATGAAAAACTGTTTTTT
few,-,TRBJ1-2,TRBV6-5,CASSYSTTGAFYGYTF,TGTGCCAGCAGCTACTCCACGACAGGAGCCTTCTATGGCTACACCTTC
-,TRBD2,TRBJ2-7,TRBV5-4,CASSSALAGSRKYF,TGTGCCAGCAGCTCTGCGCTAGCGGGAAGTCGAAAGTACTTC
-,TRBD2,TRBJ2-2,TRBV5-4,CASSLGLAVNTGELFF,TGTGCCAGCAGCTTAGGACTAGCGGTAAACACCGGGGAGCTGTTTTTT
few,-,TRBJ1-2,TRBV27,CASSSAGYGYTF,TGTGCCAGCAGTTCCGCAGGCTATGGCTACACCTTC
-,-,TRBJ2-7,TRBV9,CASSANSYEQYF,TGTGCCAGCAGCGCCAACAGCTACGAGCAGTACTTC
-,-,TRBJ1-1,TRBV5-8,CASSSASGARSEGPTEAFF,TGTGCCAGCAGCTCGGCCTCGGGCGCGCGGTCCGAGGGTCCCACTGAAGCTTTCTTT
-,-,TRBJ1-5,TRBV6-5,CASSWGGNQPQHF,TGTGCCAGCAGTTGGGGGGGTAATCAGCCCCAGCATTTT
-,-,TRBJ1-4,TRBV5-8,CASTPGGHATNEKLFF,TGTGCCAGCACCCCGGGGGGGCATGCAACTAATGAAAAACTGTTTTTT
-,-,TRBJ2-3,TRBV25-1,CASENARSTDTQYF,TGTGCCAGCGAAAATGCGCGATCCACAGATACGCAGTATTTT
-,TRBD2,TRBJ2-1,TRBV4-1,CASSQDGLAARLEQFF,TGCGCCAGCAGCCAGGATGGACTAGCGGCACGCCTGGAGCAGTTCTTC
-,-,TRBJ1-1,TRBV7-2,CASSLYPGNTEAFF,TGTGCCAGCAGCTTATACCCGGGTAACACTGAAGCTTTCTTT
-,-,TRBJ1-1,TRBV11-3,CASSLRSGVNTEAFF,TGTGCCAGCAGCTTACGGAGCGGGGTGAACACTGAAGCTTTCTTT
-,TRBD2,TRBJ2-7,TRBV5-1,CASSQGLADSYEQYF,TGCGCCAGCAGCCAGGGACTAGCAGACTCCTACGAGCAGTACTTC
-,-,TRBJ2-7,TRBV30,CAWSVQDAYEQYF,TGTGCCTGGAGTGTACAGGACGCCTACGAGCAGTACTTC
-,-,TRBJ2-1,TRBV2,CASHVPAGSPIF,TGTGCCAGCCACGTGCCTGCGGGGTCCCCAATCTTC
-,-,TRBJ1-5,TRBV7-9,CASSSGQRLHF,TGTGCCAGCAGCTCCGGACAGCGCTTACATTTT
once,TRBD1,TRBJ1-1,TRBV4-2,CASSQESRGTEAFF,TGTGCCAGCAGCCAAGAGTCCAGGGGGACTGAAGCTTTCTTT
few,TRBD1,TRBJ1-3,TRBV18,CASSPRGQGYGNTIYF,TGTGCCAGCTCACCACGGGGACAGGGTTACGGAAACACCATATATTTT
-,-,TRBJ2-3,TRBV27,CASSHTDTQYF,TGTGCCAGCAGTCACACAGATACGCAGTATTTT
-,-,TRBJ2-3,TRBV11-2,CASSPTGLTLYGQYF,TGTGCCAGCAGTCCAACGGGACTTACCTTATACGGGCAGTATTTT